One sample yielded the 12 T cell receptor beta chains listed below, sequenced in a study of cytomegalovirus exposure and HLA in healthy donors. PCR primers comprised 60 Vbeta and 13 Jbeta primers. The data were produced by immunoSEQ multiplex PCR, yet TCRdb's version contains in-frame clones alone and is incomplete. The data contain 120,000 or so clones, around 79% of them singletons. Sequencing used PBMCs. The receptors originated from a woman aged 18-29 years in good health and CMV-seronegative.

This chain uses TRBV10-3 with TRBJ2-2, with 9 positions matching TRBD1. V lost 2 bases to trimming and J lost 3 bases; unmatched junction nucleotides: 1. Per the germline V gene, CDR1 is ENHRY and CDR2 is SYGVKD. The CDR3 runs 15 residues. Here the CDR3 DNA reads TGTGCCATCAGTGAGCGGACAGGGGACACCGGGGAGCTGTTTTTT. Amino acid sequence: CAISERTGDTGELFF.

The chain couples TRBV10-3 to TRBJ1-1, with 7 positions matching TRBD1. V was clipped by 10 bases and J by 0 bases; unmatched bases: 11. CDR3 size: 15 residues. Germline CDR1 is ENHRY and CDR2 is SYGVKD. CDR3: CATTPGQTMNTEAFF. The CDR3 DNA sequence: TGTGCCACCACACCGGGACAGACCATGAACACTGAAGCTTTCTTT.

This clone came up a few times. The V call is TRBV19, the J call TRBJ1-4; 7 nucleotides agree with TRBD1. The trim removed 4 bases at V and 0 bases at J, leaving 5 bases unmatched. CDR1 is LNHDA, CDR2 SQIVND, per germline (reference sequence). The CDR3 is made up of 16 amino acids. CDR3 region: CASSNRGRATNEKLFF. The CDR3 nucleotides read TGTGCCAGTAGTAACAGGGGAAGAGCAACTAATGAAAAACTGTTTTTT.

Notes on this clone: At one end, the junction sequence differs from germline, possibly due to a read error. The chain couples TRBV19 to TRBJ2-4, with a tentative D call TRBD1 (5 bases). The germline CDR1 and CDR2 sequences are LNHDA and SQIVND (reference sequence). CDR3 length: 16 residues. CDR3: CASSIPRGGQGNSQYF. The CDR3, as DNA: TGTGCCAGTAGTATACCAAGGGGTGGGCAGGGAAACAGTCAGTACTTC.

This sequence joins TRBV2 and TRBJ2-3; 7 bases fit TRBD1. The junction had 5 bases not matched to a gene; V was cut back by 6 bases and J by 2 bases. The germline V gene has CDR1 SNHLY and CDR2 FYNNEI. The CDR3 extends over 14 amino acids. The CDR3 nucleotides are TGTGCCAGCAGCCGACAGGGCGACACAGATACGCAGTATTTT. Its protein product is CASSRQGDTDTQYF.

This clone is a singleton in its sample. The V call is TRBV19, the J call TRBJ2-5; TRBD2 aligns across 12 bases. The CDR3 spans 15 residues. Germline lookup yields CDR1 LNHDA and CDR2 SQIVND (reference sequence). V lost 5 bases and J lost 5; bases outside the gene matches: 6. CDR3 DNA sequence: TGTGCCAGTAGTCCTTCGACTAGCGGGGGTGAGACCCAGTACTTC. This encodes CASSPSTSGGETQYF.

The rearrangement links TRBV10-3 to TRBJ1-1; 8 positions agree with TRBD1. The CDR3 has 14 amino acids. Looked up from germline, CDR1 is ENHRY and CDR2 is SYGVKD. J lost 0 bases, V lost 6 bases, and 3 bases had no gene match. The CDR3 here is CAISLTGVNTEAFF. As DNA, the CDR3 is TGTGCCATCAGCTTGACAGGGGTGAACACTGAAGCTTTCTTT.

V is TRBV5-4 and J is TRBJ2-7, with 10 bases matching TRBD2. V was pared by 4 bases and J by 1 base, with 5 bases of the junction left unmatched. Germline V gene data show CDR1 as SGHNT and CDR2 as YYREEE (reference sequence). The CDR3 runs 15 residues. CDR3 nucleotide sequence: TGTGCCAGCAGCACTAGCGGGGTGGGGTCCTACGAGCAGTACTTC. It specifies CASSTSGVGSYEQYF.

This chain connects TRBV11-3 to TRBJ1-1, with 7 bases aligning to TRBD1. V lost 5 bases to trimming and J lost 8 bases; unmatched junction nucleotides: 8. CDR3 length equals 13 residues. Germline CDR1 reads SGHNT; CDR2 reads YENEEA. In DNA form, the CDR3 reads TGTGCCAGCAGCAAAAAAGGGACAGCCGAAGCTTTCTTT. The encoded protein is CASSKKGTAEAFF.

The chain joins TRBV29-1 to TRBJ2-1; perhaps TRBD2 as D (6 bases). Between the trimmed V and J ends, which lost 7 bases and 6 bases, there was a span of 19 bases. CDR3 length: 14 residues. Germline lookup yields CDR1 SQVTM and CDR2 ANQGSEA. CDR3 nucleotides: TGCAGCGGGAACCGGGGGTTCCAGGCCAATGAGCAGTTCTTC. Its translation is CSGNRGFQANEQFF.

The DNA of the CDR3 is TGTGCCAGCAGCCGATCCCCAGGTGGAAGGGCGGAGGGGAGACTGAACACTGAAGCTTTCTTT. It codes for CASSRSPGGRAEGRLNTEAFF. This rearrangement joins TRBV7-6 to TRBJ1-1, with TRBD1 as a possible D gene (5 bases). With 5 bases removed from V and 0 bases from J, the gap between germline ends came to 31 bases. Germline CDR1 SGHVS, CDR2 FNYEAQ. This CDR3 region has 21 residues.

The chain combines TRBV11-2 with TRBJ2-7, with 8 bases fitting TRBD1. CDR3 length: 14 residues. The trim removed 4 bases at V and 7 bases at J, leaving 9 bases unmatched. Germline loops: CDR1 SGHAT, CDR2 FQNNGV. The CDR3, as DNA: TGTGCCAGCAGCTCATTGGGGACAGGAGGGGAGCAGTACTTC. Its protein product is CASSSLGTGGEQYF.